A selection of T cell receptor beta chains follows, all from one sample in a study of brain T cells in children with intractable seizures. Profiled with immunoSEQ multiplex PCR; TCRdb holds only in-frame clones, not every one. The sample holds a few hundred thousand clones; approximately 93% are singletons and the top ten take roughly 5.8%. Specimen: peripheral blood, collected more than 4 months after surgery. These TCRs come from a boy in the first two years of life with tuberous sclerosis and intractable seizures. The CDR3 runs from the conserved cysteine through the conserved F or W. Fields, in order: D gene, CDR3 length, clone size, J gene, V gene, CDR3 protein, CDR3 DNA. A D gene is named only where the DNA matches it firmly. Some rows have no size entry. The others give once, few or many, or a class for an expanded clone.

D gene: NA
CDR3 length: 11
clone size: few
J gene: TRBJ1-2
V gene: TRBV6-6
CDR3 protein: CATRTVYGYTF
CDR3 DNA: TGTGCCACCCGGACAGTTTATGGCTACACCTTC

D gene: NA
CDR3 length: 12
clone size: NA
J gene: TRBJ2-3
V gene: TRBV9
CDR3 protein: CASGTLTDTQYF
CDR3 DNA: TGTGCCAGTGGGACATTAACAGATACGCAGTATTTT

D gene: NA
CDR3 length: 12
clone size: once
J gene: TRBJ2-3
V gene: TRBV6-9
CDR3 protein: CASTTITDTQYF
CDR3 DNA: TGTGCCAGCACGACAATCACAGATACGCAGTATTTT

D gene: NA
CDR3 length: 13
clone size: NA
J gene: TRBJ1-3
V gene: TRBV18
CDR3 protein: CASSRGAGNTIYF
CDR3 DNA: TGTGCCAGCTCACGGGGGGCTGGAAACACCATATATTTT

D gene: TRBD2
CDR3 length: 18
clone size: NA
J gene: TRBJ2-1
V gene: TRBV4-1
CDR3 protein: CASSQEGIREGRYNEQFF
CDR3 DNA: TGCGCCAGCAGCCAAGAGGGGATAAGGGAGGGGAGATACAATGAGCAGTTCTTC

D gene: TRBD2
CDR3 length: 14
clone size: NA
J gene: TRBJ2-1
V gene: TRBV27
CDR3 protein: CASSLAGAIHEQFF
CDR3 DNA: TGTGCCAGCAGTTTAGCGGGAGCAATCCATGAGCAGTTCTTC

D gene: NA
CDR3 length: 16
clone size: NA
J gene: TRBJ2-2
V gene: TRBV6-1
CDR3 protein: CASSDFGQRNTGELFF
CDR3 DNA: TGTGCCAGCAGTGATTTCGGACAGAGAAACACCGGGGAGCTGTTTTTT

D gene: NA
CDR3 length: 13
clone size: NA
J gene: TRBJ2-2
V gene: TRBV12-3/TRBV12-4
CDR3 protein: CASSFSNTGELFF
CDR3 DNA: TGTGCCAGCAGTTTTAGTAATACCGGGGAGCTGTTTTTT

D gene: NA
CDR3 length: 16
clone size: few
J gene: TRBJ2-1
V gene: TRBV6-5
CDR3 protein: CASSYNSGLFYNEQFF
CDR3 DNA: TGTGCCAGCAGTTACAACTCAGGGCTTTTCTACAATGAGCAGTTCTTC

D gene: NA
CDR3 length: 14
clone size: NA
J gene: TRBJ2-3
V gene: TRBV7-9
CDR3 protein: CASSSRQWEDTQYF
CDR3 DNA: TGTGCCAGCAGCTCCAGACAGTGGGAAGATACGCAGTATTTT

D gene: NA
CDR3 length: 14
clone size: NA
J gene: TRBJ2-1
V gene: TRBV2
CDR3 protein: CASSEDPDPNEQFF
CDR3 DNA: TGTGCCAGCAGTGAGGACCCCGATCCCAATGAGCAGTTCTTC